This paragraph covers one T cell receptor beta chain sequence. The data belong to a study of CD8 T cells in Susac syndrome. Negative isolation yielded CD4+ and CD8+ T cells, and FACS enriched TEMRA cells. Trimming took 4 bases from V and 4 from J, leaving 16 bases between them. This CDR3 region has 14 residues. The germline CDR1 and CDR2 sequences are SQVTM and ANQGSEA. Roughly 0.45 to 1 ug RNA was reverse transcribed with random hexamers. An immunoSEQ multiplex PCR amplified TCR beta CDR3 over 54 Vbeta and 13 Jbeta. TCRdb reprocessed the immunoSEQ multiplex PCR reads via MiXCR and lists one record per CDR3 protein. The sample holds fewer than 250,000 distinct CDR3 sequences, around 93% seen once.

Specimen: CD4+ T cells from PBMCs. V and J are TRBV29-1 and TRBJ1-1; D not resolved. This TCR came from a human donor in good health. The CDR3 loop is CSVALQSLGTEAFF. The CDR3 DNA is TGCAGCGTTGCCCTACAGAGCCTTGGCACTGAAGCTTTCTTT.